This section outlines one T cell receptor beta chain sequence together with its context. This specimen comes from a study of patients and donors after allogeneic stem cell transplantation. TCRdb re-derived calls from the RT-PCR reads in MiXCR, one entry per CDR3 protein. The table lists some 960,000 distinct CDR3 sequences, under 20% of them singletons. Germline CDR1 and CDR2: LGHDT and YNNKEL (reference sequence). The CDR3 totals 15 residues. With 1 base removed from V and 7 bases from J, the gap between germline ends came to 14 bases. Sequencing was performed on blood, either unsorted or a sorted T cell fraction (not recorded which). The receptor's source is a human donor who was either an allogeneic HSCT recipient or a stem cell or donor lymphocyte infusion donor (not recorded which). It is not recorded whose cells these are; they may come from a transplant donor. The rearrangement links TRBV3-1 to TRBJ2-1, with TRBD2 as a possible D gene (6 bases). CDR3 region: CASSQGYGGANEQFF. In DNA form, the CDR3 reads TGTGCCAGCAGCCAAGGGTATGGCGGGGCAAATGAGCAGTTCTTC.